This TCR beta chain was documented in a study of T cell clonotyping in hematopoietic cell transplantation (dated by TCRdb to 2020 to 2022). About the full investigation: In the study, 135 blood samples were gathered from 35 consecutive transplant recipients and their related donors. Patient recruitment ran from 2015 to early 2017, and follow-up continued until late 2020 or death.

Turning to this clone: Its cognate antigen has yet to be identified. Base qualities are missing; no much larger clone stands one base away.

The immunoSEQ assay, a bias-controlled multiplex PCR using V- and J-specific primers, was used to amplify TCR beta CDR3 regions from genomic DNA. A second PCR step added a proprietary barcode and Illumina adapter sequences to the CDR3 amplicons. An Illumina MiSeq instrument was used to sequence the CDR3 libraries. Concerning the study's data processing: immunoSEQ Analyzer 3.0 was used for export and quality control, with R Bioconductor and Immunarch used for downstream analyses. Only productive rearrangements in the normalized downsampled data set went into calculating the repertoire metrics. Clonotypes larger than 5 templates in the normalized cohort were defined as pathologically expanded. The Inverse Simpson Index was used to measure repertoire diversity. CMV-specificity analyses were carried out on the non-normalized data set to capture all clonotypes. The clones in this table, taken by TCRdb from immuneACCESS, are in-frame only. Not every clone is retained; where verified, under half of the shortfall comes from an unresolved V gene, and the cause of the rest is unknown. The DNA was the basis for D and trimming; V, J and clone size are from that table. For this sample the table gives 40,000 to 45,000 clones, of which approximately 94% were detected only once. The ten largest clones take up approximately 0.8% of the sample.

Related transplant donors provided blood samples for TCR beta sequencing. Using Nuclei Lysis Solution, genomic DNA was extracted from unfractionated peripheral blood mononuclear cells that were either fresh or cryopreserved. The paper as a whole reports these results and caveats: The sample size was limited, and because cells were not sorted, the contributions of CD4 and CD8 repertoires could not be separated. Only a small fraction of recipient repertoires overlapped donor repertoires, with over 95% appearing de novo at the given depth. Recipient TCR diversity fell after transplant, with pathologically expanded clonotypes rising progressively from day 30 to day 180. Donor and pretransplant recipient Inverse Simpson Index values predicted broader posttransplant TCR repertoire diversity.

The germline V gene sets CDR1 to SGDLS and CDR2 to YYNGEE. The CDR3 starts with the cysteine, ends with the phenylalanine, and has 15 residues. Only the CDR3 region is kept as DNA, spanning 45 bases read in frame from base 1. Trimming removed 4 bases from V and 1 base from J, leaving 14 bases between the germline ends. The sequence came from a woman aged 50 to 60 in good health. Some clones in this sample may be carry-over from other donors' samples. Recombination joined TRBV9 with TRBJ1-2, with the D gene uncertain. Material for sequencing was peripheral blood mononuclear cells. The encoded CDR3 is CASSSGLWSNYGYTF. The DNA sequence is given as TGTGCCAGCAGCTCAGGACTATGGAGTAACTATGGCTACACCTTC.